This T cell receptor (beta chain) was captured by sequencing in a study of shared clonotypes between healthy human individuals. This CDR3 has 13 residues. J was trimmed by 5 bases and V by 6 bases; bases with no gene match: 6. The germline gives CDR1 MNHNS, CDR2 SASEGT. Clones were sequenced by immunoSEQ multiplex PCR, and TCRdb holds only the in-frame ones, with some missing. The profile shows some 2.3 million clones, roughly 93% of them singletons. The sequenced sample was naive CD4+ T cells from PBMCs. Subset denoted: CD45RA+ positively selected. The V call is TRBV6-1, the J call TRBJ2-7, with 8 bases lining up with TRBD1. The TCR was taken from a man aged 18 to 30 in good health. Some clones in this sample may be carry-over from other donors' samples. The CDR3 loop is CASSKQGANEQYF. The CDR3 bases are TGTGCCAGCAGCAAGCAGGGGGCGAACGAGCAGTACTTC.